One sample yielded the 31 T cell receptor beta chains listed below, sequenced in a study of control samples from healthy donors and cancer patients. Measured with immunoSEQ multiplex PCR; TCRdb has only the in-frame clones, and not every one. Of 140,000 or so clones detected, about nine tenths appear once; the ten largest clones hold around 4.7%. The sample comprised blood. Every receptor here comes from a man aged 30 to 45 in good health.

The chain is built from TRBV7-9 and TRBJ1-1; tentative D call: TRBD1 (6 bases). Germline CDR1 SEHNR, CDR2 FQNEAQ (reference sequence). V lost 3 bases, J lost 0 bases, and 8 bases lay in between. The CDR3 runs to 14 residues. This CDR3 reads CASSFRTVNTEAFF. The CDR3 DNA sequence: TGTGCCAGCAGCTTCCGGACAGTGAACACTGAAGCTTTCTTT.

This clone was seen a few times. Distinct nucleotide sequences in the sample also encode this CDR3. This chain connects TRBV18 to TRBJ2-3; D is ambiguous. V dropped 0 bases and J dropped 1 base, with 8 bases sitting between them. There are 15 residues in the CDR3. Germline assignment: CDR1 KGHSH and CDR2 LQKENI. The CDR3 loop reads CASSPPGRGTDTQYF. The CDR3 DNA reads as TGTGCCAGCTCACCACCCGGTCGGGGCACAGATACGCAGTATTTT.

V usage is TRBV15 and J usage is TRBJ2-7; tentatively, D is TRBD1 (6 bases). Germline V gene lookup returns CDR1 LNHNV and CDR2 YYDKDF (reference sequence). Trimming shortened V by 3 bases and J by 6 bases, and 24 bases separated the two germline ends. There are 17 residues in the CDR3. CDR3 residues: CATSRALVQGGFREQYF. CDR3 sequence (DNA): TGTGCCACCAGCAGGGCCCTCGTACAGGGCGGTTTCCGCGAGCAGTACTTC.

The chain is built from TRBV13 and TRBJ2-5; no clear D. Trimming removed 3 bases at V and 9 bases at J, with 17 bases between. CDR1 and CDR2 (germline): PRHDT, FYEKMQ (reference sequence). The CDR3 has 14 residues. The CDR3 bases are TGTGCCAGCAGCTTGTTTCGTGGGGAAGAACCCCAGTACTTC. Amino acid sequence: CASSLFRGEEPQYF. Variable domain in full (rest from reference TRBV13 and TRBJ2-5): AAGVIQSPRHLIKEKRETATLKCYPIPRHDTVYWYQQGPGQDPQFLISFYEKMQSDKGSIPDRFSAQQFSDYHSELNMSSLELGDSALYFCASSLFRGEEPQYFGPGTRLLVL.

This clone was detected once. The J gene is TRBJ2-3, the V gene TRBV6-5; D may be TRBD1 or TRBD2 (5 bases each). This CDR3 region has 15 residues. The germline gives CDR1 MNHEY, CDR2 SVGAGI. V was clipped by 6 bases and J by 4 bases, with 17 bases between them. CDR3 coding DNA: TGTGCCAGCAGGGGCCAAGTCGTGGGGGCAGATACGCAGTATTTT. This encodes CASRGQVVGADTQYF.

The chain carries TRBV7-9 and TRBJ1-5; D unresolved. Germline assignment: CDR1 SEHNR and CDR2 FQNEAQ (reference sequence). V gave up 0 bases and J gave up 5 bases, with 14 bases separating them. The length of the CDR3 is 16 residues. The CDR3 loop reads CASSLAGPRSHQPQHF. In nucleotides, the CDR3 is TGTGCCAGCAGCTTAGCTGGACCCCGGAGCCATCAGCCCCAGCATTTT.

The rearrangement links TRBV10-3 to TRBJ2-7; D call uncertain. In germline, CDR1 is ENHRY, CDR2 SYGVKD. Trimming pared 4 bases from V and 3 bases from J, leaving 4 bases between. This CDR3 contains 11 residues. CDR3 region: CAISGSYEQYF. The CDR3 nucleotides read TGTGCCATCAGTGGTAGCTACGAGCAGTACTTC.

V is TRBV5-4 and J is TRBJ2-3, with 13 bases identical to TRBD2. With V trimmed by 3 bases and J by 5 bases, 6 bases remained unmatched. This CDR3 has 16 residues. Germline V gene data show CDR1 as SGHNT and CDR2 as YYREEE (reference sequence). The CDR3, as DNA: TGTGCCAGCAGCTCTCGACTAGCGGGAGGCGGAGATACGCAGTATTTT. This sequence encodes CASSSRLAGGGDTQYF.

V usage is TRBV2 and J usage is TRBJ1-4, with D maybe TRBD1 (6 bases). Per the germline V gene, CDR1 is SNHLY and CDR2 is FYNNEI. This CDR3 is 16 amino acids long. V was cut by 6 bases and J by 2 bases, with 16 bases left in between. The CDR3 DNA follows: TGTGCCAGCAGCAACCCCGGAGGGGGGACTAATGAAAAACTGTTTTTT. It yields the protein CASSNPGGGTNEKLFF.

The J gene is TRBJ2-1, the V gene TRBV19, with D perhaps TRBD1 (5 bases). The V end was cut by 1 base, the J end by 9 bases, with 13 bases between. From germline, CDR1 is LNHDA and CDR2 SQIVND (reference sequence). This CDR3 region has 14 residues. The CDR3 is CASSIGPQGTEQFF. CDR3 DNA sequence: TGTGCCAGTAGTATAGGCCCCCAGGGTACTGAGCAGTTCTTC.

The gene calls are TRBV7-9 and TRBJ2-1, with 11 bases lining up with TRBD1. Trimming took 1 base from V and 10 from J; bases not matched to a gene: 6. The CDR3 covers 15 residues. CDR1 is SEHNR, CDR2 FQNEAQ, per germline (reference sequence). The CDR3 reads CASSLVGQGAVEQFF. The CDR3 DNA reads TGTGCCAGCAGCTTAGTAGGACAGGGGGCTGTCGAGCAGTTCTTC.

J is TRBJ2-5 and V is TRBV29-1; no definite D call. Looked up from germline, CDR1 is SQVTM and CDR2 is ANQGSEA. The CDR3 has 13 amino acids. Trimming stripped 1 base from V and 5 bases from J, with 11 bases between. The CDR3 coding sequence is TGCAGCGTTGAAGCAGATCTGCGGGAGACCCAGTACTTC. Translated: CSVEADLRETQYF.

The V and J genes are TRBV12-3 or TRBV12-4 and TRBJ2-7; no clear D. V was cut by 5 bases and J by 0 bases, with 5 bases left in between. The CDR3 length is 12 residues. CDR3 coding DNA: TGTGCCAGCAGTCTTGCCTCCTACGAGCAGTACTTC. Encoded protein: CASSLASYEQYF.

Of note for this clone: The missing conserved phenylalanine or tryptophan at the end of this CDR3 makes a read error likely. V is TRBV4-1 and J is TRBJ1-1; D remains unclear. Trimming shortened V by 2 bases and J by 1 base, and 11 bases separated the two germline ends. This CDR3 comprises 15 residues. In germline, CDR1 is MGHRA, CDR2 YSYEKL. The CDR3 DNA sequence: TGCGCCAGCAGCCAAACGGGCCATTCGAACACTGAAGCTTTCCTT. Translating it yields CASSQTGHSNTEAFL.

The V and J genes are TRBV19 and TRBJ2-4; 8 positions match TRBD1. Trimming at V came to 5 bases and at J to 4 bases, leaving 10 bases not matched to a gene. This CDR3 region has 16 residues. Germline loops: CDR1 LNHDA, CDR2 SQIVND (reference sequence). The CDR3 protein is CASSPTDWTGKNIQYF. In DNA, the CDR3 is TGTGCCAGTAGTCCCACCGATTGGACAGGGAAAAACATTCAGTACTTC.

CDR3 residues: CASSPTGRHLGYNEQFF. The CDR3 DNA sequence: TGTGCCAGCAGTCCGACAGGGCGTCACCTCGGATACAATGAGCAGTTCTTC. J is TRBJ2-1 and V is TRBV27; 7 nucleotides agree with TRBD1. Germline V lookup: CDR1 MNHEY, CDR2 SMNVEV (reference sequence). This CDR3 is built from 17 residues. Trimming took 5 bases from V and 4 from J; bases not matched to a gene: 14.

The chain links TRBV30 to TRBJ2-2, with D maybe TRBD2 (6 bases). Per germline, CDR1 GTSNPN and CDR2 SVGIG (reference sequence). V lost 1 base and J 2 bases, leaving 14 bases between the germline ends. This CDR3 spans 16 amino acids. The CDR3 reads CAWSGFWTINTGELFF. The DNA for the CDR3 is TGTGCCTGGAGTGGCTTTTGGACTATTAACACCGGGGAGCTGTTTTTT.

This sequence joins TRBV6-5 and TRBJ1-4; no clear D. In germline, CDR1 is MNHEY, CDR2 SVGAGI. The CDR3 has 15 residues. Trimming pared 5 bases from V and 2 bases from J, leaving 12 bases between. In DNA form, the CDR3 reads TGTGCCAGCAGTCCCTCGGTCGGGACTAATGAAAAACTGTTTTTT. Its translation is CASSPSVGTNEKLFF.

The chain links TRBV11-3 to TRBJ1-1, with unresolved D. Trimming left V 8 bases short and J 0 bases short, with 7 bases between. The CDR3 has 12 residues. Germline V CDR1 and CDR2: SGHNT, YENEEA. Here the CDR3 DNA reads TGTGCCAGCTCCGTCGTGAACACTGAAGCTTTCTTT. Translating it yields CASSVVNTEAFF.

The chain combines TRBV18 with TRBJ2-1; 7 nucleotides line up with TRBD1. Per the germline V gene, CDR1 is KGHSH and CDR2 is LQKENI. V was clipped by 5 bases and J by 0 bases; unmatched bases: 4. This CDR3 is built from 15 residues. CDR3 DNA sequence: TGTGCCAGCTCAGCCCGGGACAGCTCCTACAATGAGCAGTTCTTC. It translates to CASSARDSSYNEQFF.

The CDR3 reads CASSLAAGVQETQYF. The CDR3 coding sequence is TGTGCCAGCAGCTTAGCTGCGGGGGTGCAAGAGACCCAGTACTTC. The chain couples TRBV7-2 to TRBJ2-5, with TRBD2 matching over 7 bases. CDR3 length: 15 amino acids. Losses at the gene ends were 0 bases for V and 2 bases for J; bases not matched to a gene: 3. The germline gives CDR1 SGHTA, CDR2 FQGNSA.

The CDR3 DNA follows: TGTGCCAGCAGCCAACGACAGGGAGCAAACACCATATATTTT. It specifies CASSQRQGANTIYF. The rearrangement uses TRBV11-3 and TRBJ1-3; 7 nucleotides align to TRBD1. Trimming at V came to 5 bases and at J to 6 bases, leaving 7 bases not matched to a gene. The CDR3 spans 14 residues. Germline assignment: CDR1 SGHNT and CDR2 YENEEA.

The V call is TRBV6-5, the J call TRBJ1-5; D gene unclear. The CDR3 extends over 13 amino acids. V lost 6 bases and J lost 7, with 13 bases in between. The germline gives CDR1 MNHEY, CDR2 SVGAGI. CDR3 residues: CASSPRGGQPQHF. The CDR3 nucleotides are TGTGCCAGCAGCCCCCGGGGAGGACAGCCCCAGCATTTT.

This clone appeared once. This chain joins TRBV6-5 and TRBJ2-2; TRBD2 matches 13 bases. The ends lost 7 bases at V and 7 bases at J; junction bases unmatched: 6. The CDR3 spans 15 residues. CDR1 MNHEY and CDR2 SVGAGI come from the germline V gene. The CDR3 protein is CASKGLAGVVGELFF. CDR3 in DNA: TGTGCCAGCAAAGGACTAGCGGGAGTGGTCGGGGAGCTGTTTTTT.

This chain links TRBV5-4 with TRBJ2-3, with 9 positions matching TRBD1. The trim removed 3 bases at V and 4 bases at J, leaving 0 bases unmatched. CDR3 length: 13 residues. CDR1 is SGHNT and CDR2 is YYREEE in the germline V gene (reference sequence). The CDR3 loop is CASSWDRADTQYF. In nucleotides, the CDR3 is TGTGCCAGCAGCTGGGACAGGGCAGATACGCAGTATTTT. Using reference TRBV5-4 and TRBJ2-3 for the parts outside the CDR3, the full variable domain is ETGVTQSPTHLIKTRGQQVTLRCSSQSGHNTVSWYQQALGQGPQFIFQYYREEENGRGNFPPRFSGLQFPNYSSELNVNALELDDSALYLCASSWDRADTQYFGPGTRLTVL.

The rearrangement links TRBV7-9 to TRBJ2-2; D perhaps matches TRBD1 (5 bases). The CDR3 covers 14 residues. Germline CDR1 and CDR2: SEHNR and FQNEAQ (reference sequence). Trimming stripped 2 bases from V and 6 bases from J, with 10 bases between. For the CDR3, the DNA is TGTGCCAGCAGCTTACTGATAGGGGCCGGGGAGCTGTTTTTT. Translating gives CASSLLIGAGELFF.

This clone has a single count. V and J are TRBV19 and TRBJ2-1; tentatively, D is TRBD2 (5 bases). Germline CDR1 is LNHDA and CDR2 is SQIVND (reference sequence). The ends were cut back, 6 bases at V and 0 bases at J, with 30 bases in the middle. The CDR3 runs to 21 residues. The CDR3 loop is CASRPGSGWNQRTSSYNEQFF. The CDR3 DNA sequence: TGTGCCAGTAGGCCCGGGTCAGGTTGGAATCAGCGGACCAGCTCCTACAATGAGCAGTTCTTC.

This rearrangement joins TRBV3-1 (or the pseudogene TRBV3-2) to TRBJ1-1, with D hard to call. Germline CDR1 and CDR2: LGHDT and YNNKEL (reference sequence). The length of the CDR3 is 14 residues. The V end lost 1 base, the J end lost 1 base, and 7 bases lay between the germline ends. CDR3 region: CASSQGAPNTEAFF. In DNA, the CDR3 is TGTGCCAGCAGCCAAGGGGCCCCGAACACTGAAGCTTTCTTT.

This rearrangement joins TRBV5-3 to TRBJ2-3, with 9 bases lining up with TRBD1. TRBV5-3 is an open reading frame, and its role is uncertain. CDR3 length equals 15 residues. V was clipped by 6 bases and J by 5 bases; unmatched bases: 10. The CDR3 nucleotides are TGTGCCAGAAACGAGGTTGGACAGGGGCTAGATACGCAGTATTTT. Its protein product is CARNEVGQGLDTQYF.

The gene calls are TRBV9 and TRBJ2-1; 13 bases match TRBD2. From germline, CDR1 is SGDLS and CDR2 YYNGEE. The CDR3 extends over 16 amino acids. J was trimmed by 2 bases and V by 3 bases; bases with no gene match: 2. CDR3 bases: TGTGCCAGCAGCGACGGGACTAGCGGGGCCTACAATGAGCAGTTCTTC. Translation gives CASSDGTSGAYNEQFF.

The CDR3 protein is CASSFSGAYSPLHF. The CDR3 DNA reads TGTGCCAGCAGCTTCTCGGGGGCGTATTCACCCCTCCACTTT. The chain is built from TRBV7-2 and TRBJ1-6; D possibly corresponds to TRBD1 (6 bases). This CDR3 is built from 14 residues. V lost 3 bases to trimming and J lost 8 bases, with 11 bases between them. Germline V lookup: CDR1 SGHTA, CDR2 FQGNSA.